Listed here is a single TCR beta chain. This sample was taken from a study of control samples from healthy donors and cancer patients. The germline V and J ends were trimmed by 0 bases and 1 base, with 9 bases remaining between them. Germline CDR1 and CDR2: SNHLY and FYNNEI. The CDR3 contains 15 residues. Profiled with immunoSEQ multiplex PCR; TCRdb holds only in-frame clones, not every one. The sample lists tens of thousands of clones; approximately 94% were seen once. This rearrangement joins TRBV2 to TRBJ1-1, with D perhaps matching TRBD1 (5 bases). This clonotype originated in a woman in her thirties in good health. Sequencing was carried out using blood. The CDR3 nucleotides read TGTGCCAGCAGTGAAGCAGGGAGGGGGAACACTGAAGCTTTCTTT. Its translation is CASSEAGRGNTEAFF.